The clone carrying this TCR beta chain was seen at least ten times. Its antigen is currently unknown. The data belong to a study of regulatory T cells in long-lasting Graves disease. Across the study: Newly diagnosed Graves' patients took antithyroid drugs under 3 months. Study results and limitations: TRBV28, TRBJ1-2 and TRBJ2-5 were favored in persistent disease. Reduced TCR diversity was observed in persistent Graves' patients versus newly diagnosed patients.

Time point in this sample: newly diagnosed GD, antithyroid drugs for less than 3 months. Scientists built the TCR library using RNA that was extracted from PBMCs. The CDR3 spans 16 residues. J was trimmed by 2 bases and V by 4 bases; bases with no gene match: 8. Germline-derived CDR1 and CDR2 are DFQATT and SNEGSKA (reference sequence). Relying on iRepertoire HTBI primers and Arm-PCR of CDR3 regions, the team built TCR beta libraries. TCRdb ran MiXCR on the multiplex PCR reads and lists one entry per CDR3 protein. The sample lists hundreds of thousands of distinct CDR3 sequences, around 17% occurring once. The sample also formed part of further work on T cells in Graves' hyperthyroidism and ophthalmopathy. That paper states: Patients aged 18 to 65 had newly diagnosed hyperthyroidism that had lasted under 2 months.

The V call is TRBV20-1, the J call TRBJ2-3; TRBD2 matches 11 bases. This clonotype was obtained from a woman aged 30 to 39 with Graves disease. This sample comprised peripheral blood mononuclear cells (PBMCs), obtained at new diagnosis, from a patient treated with antithyroid drugs. This CDR3 reads CSAKVTSGVFTDTQYF. CDR3 bases: TGCAGTGCTAAGGTGACTAGCGGGGTATTCACAGATACGCAGTATTTT.